This is a list of T cell receptor beta chains from one sample in a study of regulatory T cells in long-lasting Graves disease. MiXCR, run by TCRdb on the multiplex PCR reads, gives a single entry per CDR3 protein. This sample yields 400,000 to 650,000 distinct CDR3 sequences, of which 15% to 20% are seen a single time; roughly 25% belongs to the top ten. The data also belong to a second study, concerning T cells in Graves' hyperthyroidism and ophthalmopathy.

Material: peripheral blood mononuclear cells (PBMCs), obtained at new diagnosis, from a patient treated with antithyroid drugs. The receptors here all came from a woman aged 35-60 years with Graves disease. The CDR3 runs from the conserved cysteine through the conserved F or W. D genes are given only for firm matches. Clone sizes are given selectively: once, few, many, or a class where the clone is expanded.

TRBV5-1	TRBD2	TRBJ2-3	.	TGCGCCAGCAGATCCGGGACTAGCGGGGGGTTCAGCACAGATACGCAGTATTTT	CASRSGTSGGFSTDTQYF
TRBV5-1	TRBD1	TRBJ2-1	.	TGCGCCAGCAGCAGAACACAGGGGGATGAGCAGTTCTTC	CASSRTQGDEQFF
TRBV29-1	TRBD1	TRBJ1-1	many	TGCAGCGTCGATGACAGGGTGCGGACTGAAGCTTTCTTT	CSVDDRVRTEAFF
TRBV7-2	TRBD2	TRBJ2-7	.	TGTGCCAGCAGCCCCTTAACTAGCGGGGGTGAGCAGTACTTC	CASSPLTSGGEQYF
TRBV20-1	TRBD1	TRBJ2-7	.	TGCAGTGCTAGGGACAGGGGGCGGGCCGAGCGGTACTTC	CSARDRGRAERYF
TRBV12-3/TRBV12-4	.	TRBJ1-5	many	TGTGCCAGCAGCCAAGCGGATAGCAATCAGCCCCAGCATTTT	CASSQADSNQPQHF
TRBV6-1	.	TRBJ2-5	.	TGTGCCAGCAGTATCAGCTACAGAACAGGAGCCCAAGAGACCCAGTACTTC	CASSISYRTGAQETQYF
TRBV25-1	TRBD2	TRBJ2-5	.	TGTGCCAGCAAAGCGGGGGGGACAGAGACCCAGTACTTC	CASKAGGTETQYF
TRBV7-3	.	TRBJ1-5	many	TGTGCCAGCAGCTTAACCAGCTCCGTGAAGCCCGGCAGGATTATTTATAGCAATCAGCCCCAGCATTTT	CASSLTSSVKPGRIIYSNQPQHF
TRBV24-1	.	TRBJ2-5	.	TGTGCCACCAGTGACCTCGGGCCGATAGAGACCCAGTACTTC	CATSDLGPIETQYF